This T cell receptor beta chain was identified in a study of metastatic and nonmetastatic thyroid tumors. This clone was detected many times. The V gene's germline CDR1 is MDHEN and CDR2 SYDVKM. Trimming took 1 base from V and 2 from J; bases not matched to a gene: 12. The CDR3 totals 20 residues. Via MiXCR, TCRdb re-called the PCR reads. The sample lists approximately 29,000 clones, around 32% occurring once. Each patient came to thyroid surgery without any prior treatment (of any kind). The chain links TRBV28 to TRBJ2-6; 9 nucleotides match TRBD2. The receptor's source is a female donor with papillary thyroid cancer or a benign thyroid nodule (not recorded which). Some clones in this sample may be carry-over from other donors' samples. Specimen: blood. This CDR3 reads CASSLFTWGEREAGANVLTF. CDR3 in DNA: TGTGCCAGCAGTTTATTTACGTGGGGAGAGCGGGAGGCTGGGGCCAACGTCCTGACTTTC. The full variable domain, its missing parts supplied by reference TRBV28 and TRBJ2-6, is DVKVTQSSRYLVKRTGEKVFLECVQDMDHENMFWYRQDPGLGLRLIYFSYDVKMKEKGDIPEGYSVSREKKERFSLILESASTNQTSMYLCASSLFTWGEREAGANVLTFGAGSRLTVL.